This T cell receptor (beta chain) was obtained from a study of technical replicates of blood from a handful of donors. This table comes from immunoSEQ multiplex PCR, and its TCRdb copy is limited to in-frame clones, with some not included. The sample contains 84,000 or so clones, around 94% of which appear only once. Trimming removed 5 bases from V and 0 bases from J, with 15 bases in between. This CDR3 has 16 amino acids. Per the germline V gene, CDR1 is MDHEN and CDR2 is SYDVKM. The sequenced material came from T cells isolated from PBMCs. This TCR derives from a human donor in good health. The chain combines TRBV28 with TRBJ2-3, with a possible D match to TRBD2 (6 bases). Written as DNA, the CDR3 is TGTGCCAGCAGTGAAAACTCTGGGACTAGCACAGATACGCAGTATTTT. It translates to CASSENSGTSTDTQYF.